The 23 T cell receptor beta chains presented below share a single source sample, sequenced in a study of shared clonotypes between healthy human individuals (dated by TCRdb to 2018 to 2021). Libraries were constructed by the immunoSEQ multiplex PCR assay. The clones in this table, taken by TCRdb from immuneACCESS, are in-frame only. Not every clone is retained; where verified, under half of the shortfall comes from an unresolved V gene, and the cause of the rest is unknown. For this sample there are over a million clones; about 77% appear just once. The ten largest clones add up to approximately 1.5% of the sample. The source material was memory CD4+ T cells sorted from blood. The cell subset or site label here, explained by the study, means: CD45RA-negative fraction. These receptor sequences come from a man aged 18 to 35 in good health.

This clone was seen ten or more times. The same CDR3 arises from other DNA sequences in this sample as well. V gene TRBV7-9 combines with J gene TRBJ1-2, with 8 nucleotides matching TRBD1. CDR3 length equals 14 residues. Trimming at V came to 1 base and at J to 2 bases, leaving 0 bases not matched to a gene. The germline V gene encodes CDR1 SEHNR and CDR2 FQNEAQ (reference sequence). This CDR3 is CASSLGQGNYGYTF. The DNA for the CDR3 is TGTGCCAGCAGCTTAGGACAGGGGAACTATGGCTACACCTTC.

As DNA, the CDR3 is TGTGCCTGGAAAAAGCGGGGGGCCCAAGAGACCCAGTACTTC. Protein product: CAWKKRGAQETQYF. The chain uses TRBV30 and TRBJ2-5; 9 bases line up with TRBD2. CDR1 and CDR2 from the germline V gene are GTSNPN and SVGIG (reference sequence). The CDR3 sequence is 14 residues long. Trimming at V came to 4 bases and at J to 1 base, leaving 4 bases not matched to a gene.

This clone was observed a handful of times. This rearrangement joins TRBV28 to TRBJ1-6; the D is unclear. Germline CDR1 MDHEN, CDR2 SYDVKM. The CDR3 loop spans 14 amino acids. Between the trimmed V and J ends, which lost 1 base and 7 bases, there was a span of 8 bases. The CDR3 protein is CASSLFAGNSPLHF. The CDR3 bases are TGTGCCAGCAGTTTATTTGCGGGGAATTCACCCCTCCACTTT.

In this sample, this clone turned up a few times. The chain carries TRBV5-3 and TRBJ2-7; 7 bases map to TRBD2. TRBV5-3 is designated an ORF whose function remains uncertain. J was trimmed by 7 bases and V by 6 bases; bases with no gene match: 31. This CDR3 spans 20 amino acids. DNA of the CDR3: TGTGCCAGAACCTTCACCCAGGGAGGGAGGGAGAAACGGAAGACCCTAGAGCAGTACTTC. It is translated as CARTFTQGGREKRKTLEQYF.

This chain joins TRBV19 and TRBJ1-6; no definite D call. V was trimmed by 3 bases and J by 8 bases, leaving 11 bases between them. The CDR3 spans 14 residues. In germline, CDR1 is LNHDA, CDR2 SQIVND (reference sequence). The CDR3 sequence: CASSMKRVYSPLHF. CDR3 coding DNA: TGTGCCAGTAGTATGAAGAGGGTTTATTCACCCCTCCACTTT.

The rearrangement uses TRBV9 and TRBJ2-3, with 9 bases matching TRBD1. CDR1 and CDR2 from the germline V gene are SGDLS and YYNGEE. The V segment lost 4 bases and the J segment 5 bases; nucleotides outside the gene matches: 11. The CDR3 consists of 16 residues. The CDR3 DNA reads as TGTGCCAGCAGCCCCGCCGGGACAGGGTACGGAGATACGCAGTATTTT. Protein product: CASSPAGTGYGDTQYF. The variable domain in full, completed from reference TRBV9 and TRBJ2-3, reads DSGVTQTPKHLITATGQRVTLRCSPRSGDLSVYWYQQSLDQGLQFLIQYYNGEERAKGNILERFSAQQFPDLHSELNLSSLELGDSALYFCASSPAGTGYGDTQYFGPGTRLTVL.

CDR3 sequence: CASSQDISPGYTF. In DNA form, the CDR3 reads TGTGCCAGCTCACAAGACATCTCCCCTGGCTACACCTTC. The V and J genes are TRBV18 and TRBJ1-2; no clear D. V lost 4 bases and J 7 bases, leaving 13 bases between the germline ends. CDR3 size: 13 residues. Germline CDR1 is KGHSH and CDR2 is LQKENI.

The chain is built from TRBV11-2 and TRBJ1-4; D is undetermined. This CDR3 is built from 15 residues. Trimming stripped 3 bases from V and 0 bases from J, with 8 bases between. The germline CDR1 and CDR2 sequences are SGHAT and FQNNGV. In nucleotides, the CDR3 is TGTGCCAGCAGCTTGAGGCAGGCAACTAATGAAAAACTGTTTTTT. Its translation is CASSLRQATNEKLFF.

The rearrangement joins TRBV30 to TRBJ1-2; D remains unclear. CDR1 is GTSNPN and CDR2 is SVGIG in the germline V gene (reference sequence). The CDR3 loop spans 10 amino acids. The V end was cut by 5 bases, the J end by 11 bases, with 12 bases between. DNA for the CDR3: TGTGCCTGGTCCAACGTGGGTTACACCTTC. This encodes CAWSNVGYTF.

CDR3 protein: CASSRLVGAGKTEAFF. For the CDR3, the DNA is TGTGCCAGTAGTCGCCTGGTGGGCGCGGGGAAAACTGAAGCTTTCTTT. The V and J genes are TRBV19 and TRBJ1-1; no firm D call. Trimming stripped 5 bases from V and 5 bases from J, with 21 bases between. The CDR3 extends over 16 amino acids. In germline, CDR1 is LNHDA, CDR2 SQIVND (reference sequence).

Notes on this clone: The sample carries other DNA sequences with the same CDR3. For the CDR3, the DNA is TGTGCCTGGAGTGTTAGGGGGGAGACCCAGTACTTC. Its translation: CAWSVRGETQYF. The chain uses TRBV30 and TRBJ2-5, with D possibly matching TRBD1 (6 bases). Trimming removed 0 bases from V and 5 bases from J, with 7 bases in between. The CDR3 spans 12 residues. Germline CDR1 and CDR2: GTSNPN and SVGIG (reference sequence).

The table lists this clone with a few counts. The chain employs TRBV13 and TRBJ1-2; D unresolved. CDR1 and CDR2 (germline): PRHDT, FYEKMQ (reference sequence). Trimming removed 4 bases from V and 4 bases from J, with 10 bases in between. The CDR3 extends over 13 amino acids. DNA of the CDR3: TGTGCCAGCAGCTCCCGTTCCGGCTATGGCTACACCTTC. Its translation is CASSSRSGYGYTF.

Worth noting for this clone: Different DNA sequences within this sample yield the same CDR3. V usage is TRBV6-5 and J usage is TRBJ1-2; 7 bases line up with TRBD1. CDR1 and CDR2 from the germline V gene are MNHEY and SVGAGI. With V trimmed by 6 bases and J by 2 bases, 6 bases remained unmatched. This CDR3 is built from 14 residues. The CDR3 bases are TGTGCCAGCAGCCGGACAGGCACCAACTATGGCTACACCTTC. This codes for CASSRTGTNYGYTF.

The sample holds a few counts of this clone. V gene TRBV2 combines with J gene TRBJ1-1; D is ambiguous. The germline V gene has CDR1 SNHLY and CDR2 FYNNEI. CDR3 length equals 15 residues. V lost 0 bases and J lost 1, with 9 bases in between. CDR3 DNA sequence: TGTGCCAGCAGTGAAGCGCTATGGGGGAACACTGAAGCTTTCTTT. Amino acid sequence: CASSEALWGNTEAFF.

This clone was picked up one time. The V call is TRBV9, the J call TRBJ2-2, with 7 bases fitting TRBD2. V gave up 4 bases and J gave up 0 bases; unmatched junction bases: 12. Per the germline V gene, CDR1 is SGDLS and CDR2 is YYNGEE. There are 18 residues in the CDR3. The chain's CDR3 is CASSSQDQRGSNTGELFF. The CDR3 region has the DNA TGTGCCAGCAGCTCCCAGGACCAGCGGGGCTCGAACACCGGGGAGCTGTTTTTT.

This chain links TRBV30 with TRBJ2-3, with D perhaps being TRBD1 or TRBD2 (5 bases each). The CDR3 consists of 12 residues. V lost 8 bases to trimming and J lost 2 bases, with 11 bases between them. The germline gives CDR1 GTSNPN, CDR2 SVGIG (reference sequence). CDR3 coding DNA: TGTGCCACCCGAGGGGACACAGATACGCAGTATTTT. Translated: CATRGDTDTQYF.

The chain combines TRBV9 with TRBJ1-2; D gene ambiguous. The germline gives CDR1 SGDLS, CDR2 YYNGEE. V dropped 0 bases and J dropped 8 bases, with 14 bases sitting between them. This CDR3 has 14 residues. As DNA, the CDR3 is TGTGCCAGCAGCGTAGGCCTCGGGGAGAGAGGCTACACCTTC. Its protein is CASSVGLGERGYTF.

The sample holds one count of this clone. CDR3 sequence reads: CAWSPSQETQYF. CDR3 nucleotide sequence: TGTGCCTGGAGTCCCTCCCAAGAGACCCAGTACTTC. The chain employs TRBV30 and TRBJ2-5; D unclear. Per the germline V gene, CDR1 is GTSNPN and CDR2 is SVGIG (reference sequence). This CDR3 spans 12 amino acids. Trimming shortened V by 2 bases and J by 1 base, and 5 bases separated the two germline ends.

The chain employs TRBV5-1 and TRBJ2-2; TRBD2 agrees at 13 bases. The CDR3 runs to 17 residues. V lost 4 bases and J lost 7; bases outside the gene matches: 10. From germline, CDR1 is SGHRS and CDR2 YFSETQ. The CDR3 DNA reads TGCGCCAGCAGCCCCGGACTAGCGGGAGTTCTTGGCGGGGAGCTGTTTTTT. Translated: CASSPGLAGVLGGELFF.

This sequence joins TRBV6-6 and TRBJ1-2; D gene unclear. The CDR3 loop spans 12 amino acids. The germline V and J ends were trimmed by 6 bases and 4 bases, with 9 bases remaining between them. The V gene's germline CDR1 is MNHNY and CDR2 SVGAGI (reference sequence). CDR3 loop: CASSSNSYGYTF. CDR3 nucleotides: TGTGCCAGCAGCTCCAACTCCTATGGCTACACCTTC.

The CDR3 nucleotides read TGTGCCATCAGTGACAGGGGGCTGTACACCGGGGAGCTGTTTTTT. Protein sequence: CAISDRGLYTGELFF. The J gene is TRBJ2-2, the V gene TRBV10-3; 8 bases line up with TRBD1. The CDR3 has 15 residues. Germline V gene data show CDR1 as ENHRY and CDR2 as SYGVKD. J was trimmed by 3 bases and V by 3 bases; bases with no gene match: 3.

This clone was picked up one time. The genes are TRBV30 and TRBJ1-2, with 7 bases that match TRBD1. V trimming: 0 bases; J trimming: 1 base; junction bases outside the gene matches: 14. Looked up from germline, CDR1 is GTSNPN and CDR2 is SVGIG (reference sequence). The CDR3 sequence is 18 residues long. The CDR3 loop is CAWSVFARAGGNNYGYTF. CDR3 in DNA: TGTGCCTGGAGTGTATTTGCCAGGGCAGGGGGGAATAACTATGGCTACACCTTC.

As regards this clone: Other DNA sequences within the sample encode an identical CDR3. J is TRBJ2-3 and V is TRBV5-5; D is ambiguous. The germline V gene encodes CDR1 SGHKS and CDR2 YYEKEE (reference sequence). Trimming cost V 2 bases and J 3 bases, with 4 bases left between them. The CDR3 length is 12 residues. The CDR3 region is CASSFSTDTQYF. For the CDR3, the DNA is TGTGCCAGCAGCTTCTCGACAGATACGCAGTATTTT.